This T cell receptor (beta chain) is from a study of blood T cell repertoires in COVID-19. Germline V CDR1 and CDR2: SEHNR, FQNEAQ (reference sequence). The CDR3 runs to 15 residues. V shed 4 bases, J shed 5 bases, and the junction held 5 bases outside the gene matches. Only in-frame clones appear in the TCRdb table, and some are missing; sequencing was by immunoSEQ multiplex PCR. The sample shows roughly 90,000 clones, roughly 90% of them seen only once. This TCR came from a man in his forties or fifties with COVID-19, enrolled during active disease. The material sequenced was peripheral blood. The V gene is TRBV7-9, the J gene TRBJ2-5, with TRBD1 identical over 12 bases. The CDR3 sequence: CASSWGTGGQETQYF. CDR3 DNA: TGTGCCAGCAGCTGGGGGACAGGGGGCCAGGAGACCCAGTACTTC.